This T cell receptor beta chain was sequenced for a study of blood T cell repertoires in COVID-19 (dated by TCRdb to the early 2020s). General notes on the study: Collaborator samples came from the United States, Italy and Spain and covered acute and convalescent phases of COVID-19. The material from the prospective study consisted of cDNA or gDNA derived from T cells, B-cell-depleted T cells, or PBMCs. The dataset comprised deeply sampled blood TCRbeta repertoires from subjects exposed to, actively infected with, or recovered from COVID-19. The repertoires were made available in a free public database intended to serve as a resource for research on the immune response to SARS-CoV-2. The samples were drawn from the first 160 participants of the ongoing ImmuneRACE study and from over a thousand subjects provided by 6 global collaborators. Sample metadata almost always included a de-identified subject ID, COVID-19 status, age in years and sex. HLA class I and class II types, where available, came from metadata supplied by the sample provider rather than from assay-based typing. Here is what the overall study found, with its caveats: The amount of clinical and demographic metadata varied by source and participant and was provided uncurated.

A remark on this clone: Its antigen is unknown. The record has no base qualities; no much larger clone is one base away.

The immunoSEQ Assay, a bias-controlled multiplex PCR, was used to amplify TCRbeta CDR3 regions from genomic DNA. The source study handled its data this way. Within the assay, amplification of reference gene primers was used to estimate how many nucleated cells each sample contained. To quantify the absolute abundance of each unique TCRbeta CDR3 rearrangement, sequence reads were collapsed and filtered. Productive Simpson clonality was computed per sample as the square root of Simpson's diversity index over productive rearrangements. TCRdb mirrors the immuneACCESS table, restricted to in-frame sequences. Some clones are absent from its copies; in checked studies, under half trace to an unresolved V gene, and the reason for the others is unknown. V, J and clone size reflect that table, while D and trimming were determined from the DNA. Counted in this sample were about 73,000 clones; roughly 80% of them appeared once. Roughly 1.9% of the sample is in the top ten clones.

Each collaborating institution followed its own protocols to collect whole blood in K2EDTA tubes. Collaborator samples were shipped for TCRbeta analysis as frozen whole blood, isolated PBMCs, or DNA extracted from either sample type. V is cut by 4 bases and J by 13 bases, and the space between the germline ends is 13 bases. Sequences SEHNR (CDR1) and FQNEAQ (CDR2) are obtained from the germline V gene (reference sequence). The CDR3 numbers 12 residues from cysteine through phenylalanine. Only the CDR3 DNA is retained, 36 bases long and in frame from the first base. The chain is encoded by TRBV7-9 joined to TRBJ2-2, with an unclear D gene assignment. Sequencing input: peripheral blood. The sequence derives from a woman in her sixties or seventies with acute or convalescent COVID-19. The nucleotide sequence reads as follows: TGTGCCAGCAGCTCCCAACATGAGCGGCTGTTTTTT. This translates into CASSSQHERLFF.